The 9 T cell receptor beta chains below all came from one sample that was sequenced in a study of cytomegalovirus exposure and HLA in healthy donors. Use of 60 Vbeta and 13 Jbeta primers characterized the PCR. Libraries were prepared by immunoSEQ multiplex PCR; TCRdb keeps only in-frame clonotypes and omits some of them. The table has fewer than 350,000 clones, about 90% seen once. Sequenced input: PBMCs. The receptors derive from a woman in her late teens or twenties in good health and CMV-seronegative.

This rearrangement joins TRBV12-5 to TRBJ1-5; 7 positions match TRBD1. With 0 bases clipped from V and 4 bases from J, the junction kept 21 bases outside the gene matches. The CDR3 is 21 residues long. The germline CDR1 and CDR2 sequences are LGHNT and FRNRAP. DNA of the CDR3: TGTGCTAGTGGTTTGGTACGGTTGGGTTCACTTAGGACAGGAGAAAATCAGCCCCAGCATTTT. Amino acid sequence: CASGLVRLGSLRTGENQPQHF.

The V and J genes are TRBV5-4 and TRBJ1-1; weak D call: TRBD1 (5 bases). CDR3 size: 14 residues. Germline CDR1 is SGHNT and CDR2 is YYREEE (reference sequence). Trimming took 0 bases from V and 0 from J, leaving 6 bases between them. As DNA, the CDR3 is TGTGCCAGCAGCTTGGGACAGATGAACACTGAAGCTTTCTTT. Protein sequence: CASSLGQMNTEAFF. Filled out from reference TRBV5-4 and TRBJ1-1, the complete variable domain reads ETGVTQSPTHLIKTRGQQVTLRCSSQSGHNTVSWYQQALGQGPQFIFQYYREEENGRGNFPPRFSGLQFPNYSSELNVNALELDDSALYLCASSLGQMNTEAFFGQGTRLTVV.

The rearrangement links TRBV4-2 to TRBJ2-4, with D maybe TRBD1 (6 bases). Germline V gives CDR1 LGHNA, CDR2 YNFKEQ. Trimming removed 0 bases from V and 0 bases from J, with 15 bases in between. This CDR3 has 18 residues. CDR3 nucleotide sequence: TGTGCCAGCAGCCAAGATGCCAGACAGGTTCTAGCCAAAAACATTCAGTACTTC. It is translated as CASSQDARQVLAKNIQYF.

This clone was seen just once. V is TRBV9 and J is TRBJ1-1; D might be TRBD1 (5 bases). Germline CDR1 reads SGDLS; CDR2 reads YYNGEE. Trimming removed 2 bases from V and 2 bases from J, with 13 bases in between. This CDR3 spans 15 amino acids. The CDR3 reads CASSVNPTANTEAFF. CDR3 nucleotide sequence: TGTGCCAGCAGCGTGAACCCGACAGCAAACACTGAAGCTTTCTTT.

The rearrangement links TRBV27 to TRBJ1-1, with D possibly TRBD1 on 5 matching bases. This CDR3 is 13 amino acids long. CDR1 is MNHEY, CDR2 SMNVEV, per germline (reference sequence). V was clipped by 3 bases and J by 10 bases, with 15 bases between them. CDR3 sequence reads: CASSFGGAKGAFF. The CDR3 bases are TGTGCCAGCAGTTTTGGAGGGGCGAAAGGAGCTTTCTTT.

Of note for this clone: At one boundary the junction diverges from the germline segment, which might be a read error. The identical CDR3 is also encoded by other nucleotide sequences in the sample. This rearrangement joins TRBV6-4 to TRBJ2-1; D is undetermined. From germline, CDR1 is MRHNA and CDR2 SNTAGT. The CDR3 runs to 14 residues. The CDR3 nucleotides are TGCGCCAGCAGTGACTCCGAGGACTACAATGAGCAGTTCTTC. This codes for CASSDSEDYNEQFF.

This chain uses TRBV5-5 with TRBJ2-7, with D tentatively TRBD1 (5 bases). V was cut by 4 bases and J by 3 bases, with 14 bases left in between. Germline V gene data show CDR1 as SGHKS and CDR2 as YYEKEE (reference sequence). The CDR3 covers 14 residues. CDR3 DNA: TGTGCCAGCAGCGTCGCCACGGACATCTACGAGCAGTACTTC. Translating gives CASSVATDIYEQYF.

The chain employs TRBV9 and TRBJ2-1; 11 positions match TRBD2. The germline V gene encodes CDR1 SGDLS and CDR2 YYNGEE. With 3 bases clipped from V and 10 bases from J, the junction kept 9 bases outside the gene matches. CDR3 length equals 15 residues. CDR3 protein: CASSATSGGVVEQFF. As DNA, the CDR3 is TGTGCCAGCAGCGCCACTAGCGGGGGAGTTGTAGAGCAGTTCTTC. Supplemented by reference TRBV9 and TRBJ2-1, the full variable domain reads DSGVTQTPKHLITATGQRVTLRCSPRSGDLSVYWYQQSLDQGLQFLIQYYNGEERAKGNILERFSAQQFPDLHSELNLSSLELGDSALYFCASSATSGGVVEQFFGPGTRLTVL.

CDR3 sequence reads: CASSVQGENTEAFF. The CDR3 nucleotides read TGTGCCAGCAGTGTACAGGGGGAGAACACTGAAGCTTTCTTT. V usage is TRBV6-1 and J usage is TRBJ1-1, with 8 nucleotides matching TRBD1. The ends lost 4 bases at V and 1 base at J; junction bases unmatched: 2. The length of the CDR3 is 14 residues. Germline V gives CDR1 MNHNS, CDR2 SASEGT.